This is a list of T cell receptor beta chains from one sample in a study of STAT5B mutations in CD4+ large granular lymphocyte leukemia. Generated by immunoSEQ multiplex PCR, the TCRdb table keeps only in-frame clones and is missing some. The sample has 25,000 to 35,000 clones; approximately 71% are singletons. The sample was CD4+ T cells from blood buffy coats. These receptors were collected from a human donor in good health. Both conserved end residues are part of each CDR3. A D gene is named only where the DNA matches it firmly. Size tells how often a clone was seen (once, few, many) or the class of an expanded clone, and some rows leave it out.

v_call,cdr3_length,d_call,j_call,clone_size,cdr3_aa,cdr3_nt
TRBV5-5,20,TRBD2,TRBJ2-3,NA,CASSKGTSGLARTSTDTQYF,TGTGCCAGCAGCAAAGGAACTTCGGGACTAGCGAGGACTAGCACAGATACGCAGTATTTT
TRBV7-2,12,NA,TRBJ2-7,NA,CASSLTATEQYF,TGTGCCAGCAGCTTAACGGCTACCGAGCAGTACTTC
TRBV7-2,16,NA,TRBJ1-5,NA,CASSFRKGEGNQPQHF,TGTGCCAGCAGCTTCCGGAAGGGGGAGGGCAATCAGCCCCAGCATTTT
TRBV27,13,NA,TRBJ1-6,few,CASSARDTFTLHF,TGTGCCAGCAGTGCCCGGGACACTTTTACCCTCCACTTT
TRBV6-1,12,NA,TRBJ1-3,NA,CASPGFSDTIYF,TGTGCCAGCCCAGGGTTTTCGGACACCATATATTTT
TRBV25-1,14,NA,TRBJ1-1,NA,CASSEYGGNTEAFF,TGTGCCAGCAGTGAATATGGGGGGAACACTGAAGCTTTCTTT
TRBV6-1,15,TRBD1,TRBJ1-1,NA,CASGAGTGGHTEAFF,TGTGCCAGCGGGGCCGGGACAGGGGGCCACACTGAAGCTTTCTTT
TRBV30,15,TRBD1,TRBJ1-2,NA,CAWTGTGDRNYGYTF,TGTGCCTGGACTGGGACAGGGGATCGTAACTATGGCTACACCTTC
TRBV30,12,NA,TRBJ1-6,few,CAWGRVGSPLHF,TGTGCCTGGGGCAGGGTTGGTTCACCCCTCCACTTT
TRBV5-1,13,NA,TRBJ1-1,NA,CASSKTGLTEAFF,TGCGCCAGCAGCAAGACAGGTCTCACTGAAGCTTTCTTT
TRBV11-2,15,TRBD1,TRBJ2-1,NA,CASSLWGQGYNEQFF,TGTGCCAGCAGCTTATGGGGACAGGGTTACAATGAGCAGTTCTTC
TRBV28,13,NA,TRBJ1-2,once,CASRVSRPYGYTF,TGTGCCAGCAGAGTGAGTCGCCCCTATGGCTACACCTTC
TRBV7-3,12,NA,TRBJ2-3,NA,CASSFGTDTQYF,TGTGCCAGCAGCTTCGGTACAGATACGCAGTATTTT
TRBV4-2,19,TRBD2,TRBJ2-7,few,CASSQDSLDSGSSTYEQYF,TGTGCCAGCAGCCAAGATTCTCTGGATAGCGGGTCCTCTACCTACGAGCAGTACTTC
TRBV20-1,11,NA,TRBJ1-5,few,CSASTGQPQHF,TGCAGTGCTAGTACGGGTCAGCCCCAGCATTTT
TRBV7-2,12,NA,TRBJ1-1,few,CASSLVNTEAFF,TGTGCCAGCAGCTTAGTGAACACTGAAGCTTTCTTT
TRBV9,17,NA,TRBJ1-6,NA,CASSLGEGASGNSPLHF,TGTGCCAGCAGCTTAGGGGAAGGGGCCTCGGGAAATTCACCCCTCCACTTT
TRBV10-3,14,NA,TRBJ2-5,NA,CAISVGEVMETQYF,TGTGCCATCAGTGTCGGGGAAGTAATGGAGACCCAGTACTTC
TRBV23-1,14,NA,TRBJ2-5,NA,CASSQSAIWETQYF,TGCGCCAGCAGTCAGTCGGCAATTTGGGAGACCCAGTACTTC
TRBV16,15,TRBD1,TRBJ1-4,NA,CASSPRGDSNEKLFF,TGTGCCAGCAGCCCCAGGGGGGACAGCAATGAAAAACTGTTTTTT
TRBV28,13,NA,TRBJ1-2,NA,CATSIGANYGYTF,TGTGCCACCAGCATTGGGGCTAACTATGGCTACACCTTC
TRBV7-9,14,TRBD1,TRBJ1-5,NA,CASSTGQGRQPQHF,TGTGCCAGCAGCACGGGACAGGGACGGCAGCCCCAGCATTTT
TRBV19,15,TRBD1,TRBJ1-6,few,CASSIGAGTASPLHF,TGTGCCAGTAGTATAGGAGCCGGGACAGCTTCACCCCTCCACTTT
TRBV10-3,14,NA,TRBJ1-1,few,CAISETPEGTEAFF,TGTGCCATCAGTGAAACACCCGAGGGCACTGAAGCTTTCTTT
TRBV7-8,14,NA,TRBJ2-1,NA,CASSLARQVNEQFF,TGTGCCAGCAGCTTAGCGAGGCAGGTCAATGAGCAGTTCTTC
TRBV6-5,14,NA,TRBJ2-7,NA,CASSYSGSSYEQYF,TGTGCCAGCAGTTACTCCGGGAGCTCCTACGAGCAGTACTTC
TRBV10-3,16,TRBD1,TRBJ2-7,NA,CAISEFTGTGAYEQYF,TGTGCCATCAGTGAGTTCACCGGGACAGGGGCCTACGAGCAGTACTTC
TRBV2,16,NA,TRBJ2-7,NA,CASSEPPGRLTYEQYF,TGTGCCAGCAGTGAACCCCCGGGACGGCTCACCTACGAGCAGTACTTC
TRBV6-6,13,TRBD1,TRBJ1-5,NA,CASSRTGAESQHF,TGTGCCAGCAGTAGGACAGGGGCCGAGTCCCAGCATTTT
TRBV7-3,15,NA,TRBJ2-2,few,CASSLGLGNTGELFF,TGTGCCAGCAGCCTAGGGTTGGGGAACACCGGGGAGCTGTTTTTT
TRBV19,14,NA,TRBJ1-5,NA,CASSSVGINQPQHF,TGTGCCAGTAGTAGTGTGGGTATTAATCAGCCCCAGCATTTT
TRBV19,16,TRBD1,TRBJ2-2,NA,CASSLPGQGLGGELFF,TGTGCCAGTAGTCTACCGGGACAGGGGCTTGGCGGGGAGCTGTTTTTT
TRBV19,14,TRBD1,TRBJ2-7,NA,CASSVRDSSYEQYF,TGTGCCAGTAGTGTCCGGGACAGCTCCTACGAGCAGTACTTC
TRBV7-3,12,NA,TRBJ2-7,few,CASSLTMGEQYF,TGTGCCAGCAGCTTAACAATGGGGGAGCAGTACTTC
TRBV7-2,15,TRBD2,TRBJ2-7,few,CASSRLAGGLDEQYF,TGTGCCAGCAGCAGACTTGCGGGGGGGCTCGACGAGCAGTACTTC
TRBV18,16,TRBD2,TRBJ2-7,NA,CASSPLRSGGAKEQYF,TGTGCCAGCTCACCACTCCGTAGCGGGGGGGCCAAGGAGCAGTACTTC
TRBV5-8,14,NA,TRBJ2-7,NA,CASSLRTETYEQYF,TGTGCCAGCAGCCTGAGAACGGAGACCTACGAGCAGTACTTC
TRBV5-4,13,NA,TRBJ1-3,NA,CASSRQGSDTIYF,TGTGCCAGCAGCCGCCAGGGGTCGGACACCATATATTTT
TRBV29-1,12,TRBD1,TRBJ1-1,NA,CIRGADSHEAFF,TGCATCAGGGGGGCTGACAGTCACGAAGCTTTCTTT
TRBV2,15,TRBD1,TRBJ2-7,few,CASSRTGGGSYEQYF,TGTGCCAGCAGTCGGACAGGGGGTGGGAGTTACGAGCAGTACTTC
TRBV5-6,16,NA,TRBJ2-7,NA,CASSPFNLGPPYEQYF,TGTGCCAGCAGCCCATTTAACCTAGGCCCACCCTACGAGCAGTACTTC
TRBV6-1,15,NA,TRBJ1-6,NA,CASRSADSYNSPLHF,TGTGCCAGCAGAAGTGCCGACTCCTATAATTCACCCCTCCACTTT
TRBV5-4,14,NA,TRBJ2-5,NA,CASSLAMEQETQYF,TGTGCCAGCAGCTTGGCCATGGAGCAAGAGACCCAGTACTTC
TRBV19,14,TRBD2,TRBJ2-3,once,CASSMGGGGDTQYF,TGTGCCAGTAGTATGGGGGGGGGAGGAGATACGCAGTATTTT
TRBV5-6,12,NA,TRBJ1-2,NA,CASSLAGNGYTF,TGTGCCAGCAGCTTGGCGGGGAATGGCTACACCTTC
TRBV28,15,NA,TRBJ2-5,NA,CASSPRGRPQETQYF,TGTGCCAGCAGTCCCCGAGGGCGACCACAAGAGACCCAGTACTTC
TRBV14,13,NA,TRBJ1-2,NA,CASSQDRVMGHTF,TGTGCCAGCAGCCAAGATCGGGTTATGGGGCACACCTTC
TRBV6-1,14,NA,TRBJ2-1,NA,CASSEFGQNNEQFF,TGTGCCAGCAGTGAATTCGGGCAGAACAATGAGCAGTTCTTC
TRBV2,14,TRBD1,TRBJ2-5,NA,CASSQDRGGETQYF,TGTGCCAGCAGCCAAGACAGGGGAGGAGAGACCCAGTACTTC